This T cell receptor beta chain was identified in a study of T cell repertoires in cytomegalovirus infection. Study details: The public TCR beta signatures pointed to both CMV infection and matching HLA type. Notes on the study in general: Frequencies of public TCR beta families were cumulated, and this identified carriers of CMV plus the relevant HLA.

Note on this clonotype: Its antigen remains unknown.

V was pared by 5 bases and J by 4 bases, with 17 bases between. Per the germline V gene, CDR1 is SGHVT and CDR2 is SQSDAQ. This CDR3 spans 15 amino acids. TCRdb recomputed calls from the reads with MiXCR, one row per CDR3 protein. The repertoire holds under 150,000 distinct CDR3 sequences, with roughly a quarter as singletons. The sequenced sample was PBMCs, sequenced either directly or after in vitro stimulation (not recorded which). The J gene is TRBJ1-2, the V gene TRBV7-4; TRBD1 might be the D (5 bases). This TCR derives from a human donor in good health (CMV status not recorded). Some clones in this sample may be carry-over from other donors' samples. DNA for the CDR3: TGTGCCAGCAGCCAGGGCTCGCAGGATTTCTATGGCTACACCTTC. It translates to CASSQGSQDFYGYTF.